Here is one T cell receptor (beta chain) with its context. Per germline, CDR1 KGHDR and CDR2 SFDVKD. With 5 bases removed from V and 8 bases from J, the gap between germline ends came to 11 bases. The CDR3 sequence is 12 residues long. This sample is part of a study of CD8 T cells in Susac syndrome. Reverse transcription of about 0.45 to 1 ug RNA used random hexamers. Multiplex PCR with immunoSEQ amplified the TCR beta CDR3 across 54 Vbeta and 13 Jbeta. TCRdb re-called the immunoSEQ multiplex PCR reads through MiXCR, storing one row per CDR3 protein. The sample includes approximately 190,000 distinct CDR3 sequences, around 96% of them seen just once.

The V and J genes are TRBV24-1 and TRBJ1-2, with D possibly matching TRBD1 (5 bases). This TCR came from a human donor with multiple sclerosis. The specimen sequenced was CD4+ T cells from PBMCs. This CDR3 is CATSGEGYGYTF. CDR3 coding DNA: TGTGCCACCAGTGGGGAGGGGTACGGCTACACCTTC.